A single sample gave rise to the 5 T cell receptor beta chains below, sequenced in a study of identical twins. TCRdb recomputed calls from the 5' RACE reads with MiXCR, one row per CDR3 protein. The sample comprises about 720,000 distinct CDR3 sequences, about 20% of which are singletons, and roughly 14% rests with the top ten. In addition, the sample was reused for a study of T cells expressing NK-cell markers.

What was sequenced was PBMCs. The receptors were gathered from a young woman in good health.

The gene calls are TRBV5-1 and TRBJ2-2; the match to TRBD1 covers 7 bases. The germline V gene has CDR1 SGHRS and CDR2 YFSETQ. The CDR3 is 15 residues long. V shed 1 base, J shed 0 bases, and the junction held 0 bases outside the gene matches. The CDR3 DNA follows: TGCGCCAGCAGCTTGCAGGGGGCGAACACCGGGGAGCTGTTTTTT. Amino acid sequence: CASSLQGANTGELFF.

V is TRBV6-5 and J is TRBJ2-7; the D is unclear. Germline values: CDR1 MNHEY, CDR2 SVGAGI. The CDR3 is 16 amino acids. Between the trimmed V and J ends, which lost 0 bases and 1 base, there was a span of 13 bases. The CDR3 DNA reads as TGTGCCAGCAGTTACTCGAGGTCAGGCCCTTCCTACGAGCAGTACTTC. Its translation is CASSYSRSGPSYEQYF.

This clonotype showed up just a few times. V usage is TRBV7-2 and J usage is TRBJ2-5; TRBD2 aligns across 7 bases. The germline V gene has CDR1 SGHTA and CDR2 FQGNSA. CDR3 length: 15 amino acids. V dropped 10 bases and J dropped 2; count of bases not matched to a gene: 13. The DNA for the CDR3 is TGTGCCACCCGGCTAGGGAGTAGCGGGCAAGAGACCCAGTACTTC. Residues: CATRLGSSGQETQYF. Complete variable domain (other parts from reference TRBV7-2 and TRBJ2-5): GAGVSQSPSNKVTEKGKDVELRCDPISGHTALYWYRQSLGQGLEFLIYFQGNSAPDKSGLPSDRFSAERTGGSVSTLTIQRTQQEDSAVYLCATRLGSSGQETQYFGPGTRLLVL.

The rearrangement links TRBV6-5 to TRBJ2-3; tentatively, D is TRBD2 (6 bases). The CDR3 runs to 13 residues. Looked up from germline, CDR1 is MNHEY and CDR2 is SVGAGI. Trimming shortened V by 8 bases and J by 10 bases, and 19 bases separated the two germline ends. CDR3 loop: CASGYSSSVSQYF. The CDR3 region has the DNA TGTGCCAGCGGGTATTCGTCTAGCGTGTCGCAGTATTTT.

The rearrangement uses TRBV7-9 and TRBJ2-1; possible D gene TRBD1, 7 bases. Germline V lookup: CDR1 SEHNR, CDR2 FQNEAQ (reference sequence). The V gene lost 5 bases and the J gene lost 3 bases, with 17 bases spanning the gap. The CDR3 runs 16 residues. CDR3 nucleotides: TGTGCCAGCAGCCCCCCGGGGCAGGGGGGCTACAATGAGCAGTTCTTC. Amino acids: CASSPPGQGGYNEQFF.